This section outlines one TCR beta chain sequence together with its context. Its antigen is not identified. Germline loops: CDR1 SGHNT, CDR2 YENEEA. With V trimmed by 1 base and J by 3 bases, 12 bases remained unmatched. The CDR3 extends over 19 amino acids. The data were taken from a study of shared clonotypes between healthy human individuals. The overall study: Serving as donors were a couple of women and three men, whose ages spanned 18 to 49.

Regarding the study as a whole: Approximately 5% of naive CD4 clonotypes were shared across a handful of donors.

Investigators divided CD4+ cells into CD45RA+ naive and CD45RA-negative memory subsets. Every immunoSEQ plate was one replicate of a subset's evenly spread DNA. Profiling relied on immunoSEQ multiplex PCR, and the TCRdb table lists in-frame clones only, not all of them. The data contain hundreds of thousands of clones, more than 95% of them singletons. The chain couples TRBV11-3 to TRBJ2-1; 10 bases map to TRBD2. The sequence derives from a woman in her twenties or thirties in good health. Sequencing input: naive CD4+ T cells sorted from blood. Subset reported: CD45RA+ positively selected. Here the CDR3 DNA reads TGTGCCAGCAGCTTAGGAAACCTCAAGCGGGAGGGCCTCTACAATGAGCAGTTCTTC. Encoded protein: CASSLGNLKREGLYNEQFF.